One and the same sample provided the 14 T cell receptor beta chains below, sequenced in a study of cytomegalovirus exposure and HLA in healthy donors. The primer mix had 60 Vbeta and 13 Jbeta primers. The data were produced by immunoSEQ multiplex PCR, yet TCRdb's version contains in-frame clones alone and is incomplete. The table has some 100,000 clones, under 85% seen once. Sequencing was done on a sample of PBMCs. The origin of the receptors is a man aged 40-49 years in good health and CMV-seronegative.

The chain carries TRBV6-6 and TRBJ2-7, with TRBD1 as a possible D gene (6 bases). The germline CDR1 and CDR2 sequences are MNHNY and SVGAGI (reference sequence). The CDR3 length is 14 residues. The V end lost 6 bases, the J end lost 0 bases, and 12 bases lay between the germline ends. The chain's CDR3 is CASSQTGNSYEQYF. The CDR3 nucleotides read TGTGCCAGCAGCCAGACAGGAAACTCCTACGAGCAGTACTTC.

This chain uses TRBV5-1 with TRBJ2-3; D might be TRBD1 (5 bases). This CDR3 spans 15 amino acids. The germline gives CDR1 SGHRS, CDR2 YFSETQ. The V end was cut by 0 bases, the J end by 2 bases, with 10 bases between. In nucleotides, the CDR3 is TGCGCCAGCAGCTTGGGACAGCCTGACACAGATACGCAGTATTTT. It translates to CASSLGQPDTDTQYF.

This rearrangement joins TRBV7-3 to TRBJ2-3, with D perhaps matching TRBD2 (7 bases). Germline V lookup: CDR1 SGHTA, CDR2 FQGTGA. There are 16 residues in the CDR3. The V end was cut by 6 bases, the J end by 6 bases, with 22 bases between. CDR3 loop: CASSQGVGGGHDTQYF. CDR3 nucleotide sequence: TGTGCCAGCAGTCAAGGAGTGGGGGGGGGACACGATACGCAGTATTTT.

This clone appeared a few times. The chain is built from TRBV21-1 and TRBJ1-1. TRBV21-1 is listed as a pseudogene. CDR3 size: 14 residues. For the CDR3, the DNA is TGTGCCAGCAGCAAAATCGAGATAAACACTGAAGCTTTCTTT. As protein: CASSKIEINTEAFF.

This clone was detected only once. Germline and junction disagree at one end, which may indicate a read error. The chain recombines TRBV6-4 with TRBJ1-5; 8 nucleotides agree with TRBD1. The CDR3 is 15 residues long. CDR1 and CDR2 from the germline V gene are MRHNA and SNTAGT. CDR3 in amino acids: CSSSATGTGNQPQHF. The CDR3 DNA reads as TGTTCCAGCAGTGCCACCGGGACAGGTAATCAGCCCCAGCATTTT.

In DNA form, the CDR3 reads TGCGCCAGCAGCCTTGGGACAGGACCCCAAGAGACCCAGTACTTC. It translates to CASSLGTGPQETQYF. The chain links TRBV5-1 to TRBJ2-5; 8 bases line up with TRBD1. CDR3 length equals 15 residues. Losses at the gene ends were 4 bases for V and 1 base for J; bases not matched to a gene: 6. The germline gives CDR1 SGHRS, CDR2 YFSETQ. Full variable domain (rest looked up from reference TRBV5-1 and TRBJ2-5): KAGVTQTPRYLIKTRGQQVTLSCSPISGHRSVSWYQQTPGQGLQFLFEYFSETQRNKGNFPGRFSGRQFSNSRSEMNVSTLELGDSALYLCASSLGTGPQETQYFGPGTRLLVL.

This sequence joins TRBV7-2 and TRBJ2-1; 10 nucleotides align to TRBD2. The CDR3 covers 17 residues. The junction had 4 bases not matched to a gene; V was cut back by 2 bases and J by 0 bases. CDR1 is SGHTA, CDR2 FQGNSA, per germline. CDR3 loop: CASSLWSSGGSYNEQFF. The CDR3, as DNA: TGTGCCAGCAGCTTATGGTCTAGCGGGGGCTCCTACAATGAGCAGTTCTTC.

This clone is a singleton in its sample. The chain carries TRBV15 and TRBJ1-2; D is unresolved. The CDR3 is made up of 14 amino acids. The germline CDR1 and CDR2 sequences are LNHNV and YYDKDF (reference sequence). The V end was cut by 1 base, the J end by 8 bases, with 14 bases between. The CDR3, as DNA: TGTGCCACCAGCAGAGTGGCAGGTTTGGGCGGCTACACCTTC. This translates into CATSRVAGLGGYTF.

The chain is built from TRBV13 and TRBJ1-6; D call uncertain. V lost 5 bases and J 12 bases, leaving 14 bases between the germline ends. Germline CDR1 is PRHDT and CDR2 is FYEKMQ (reference sequence). This CDR3 has 13 residues. The CDR3: CASSMSRERPLHF. CDR3 DNA sequence: TGTGCCAGCAGCATGTCACGGGAACGACCCCTCCACTTT.

The chain is built from TRBV7-3 and TRBJ2-2, with 7 bases matching TRBD2. The CDR3 sequence is 16 residues long. Germline V gene data show CDR1 as SGHTA and CDR2 as FQGTGA. V shed 5 bases and J 6 bases; nucleotides not matched to a gene: 12. The CDR3 DNA follows: TGTGCCAGCAGCCCAAGCGGGACCTCCGGCCCCGGGGAGCTGTTTTTT. Translated, it gives CASSPSGTSGPGELFF.

The genes are TRBV9 and TRBJ2-2; D is perhaps TRBD1 (5 bases). Trimming removed 1 base at V and 5 bases at J, with 9 bases between. This CDR3 has 14 amino acids. The V gene's germline CDR1 is SGDLS and CDR2 YYNGEE. CDR3: CASSVTSGTGELFF. The CDR3 bases are TGTGCCAGCAGCGTAACCTCAGGGACCGGGGAGCTGTTTTTT.

This clone was seen a single time. The V and J genes are TRBV10-1 and TRBJ1-1; 7 positions agree with TRBD1. Germline trimming cut 7 bases from V and 5 bases from J; bases unmatched to any gene: 7. Germline values: CDR1 WNHNN, CDR2 SYGVQD (reference sequence). This CDR3 has 13 amino acids. CDR3 sequence reads: CASNRGRGTEAFF. The DNA for the CDR3 is TGCGCCAGCAACAGGGGCCGTGGGACTGAAGCTTTCTTT.

CDR3 DNA sequence: TGTGCCAGCAGGTTCAGGGCGAGTTCCTATAATTCACCCCTCCACTTT. Its translation is CASRFRASSYNSPLHF. The V call is TRBV27, the J call TRBJ1-6; tentatively, D is TRBD1 (5 bases). CDR3 length: 16 residues. The ends were cut back, 6 bases at V and 1 base at J, with 13 bases in the middle. Germline V CDR1 and CDR2: MNHEY, SMNVEV (reference sequence).

This chain joins TRBV11-2 and TRBJ2-1, with 13 nucleotides matching TRBD2. This CDR3 has 17 residues. Germline-derived CDR1 and CDR2 are SGHAT and FQNNGV. The V and J ends lost 1 base and 7 bases, in that order; junction bases with no gene match: 7. The DNA for the CDR3 is TGTGCCAGCAGCTTAGGACTAGCGGGGGGCCGGGGGAATGAGCAGTTCTTC. Translating gives CASSLGLAGGRGNEQFF.